One and the same sample provided the 11 T cell receptor beta chains below, sequenced in a study of CD8+CD57+ T cells in acquired aplastic anemia. Using genomic DNA as the template, TCR beta VDJ and CDR3 profiling was carried out. From the reads, TCRdb called clonotypes with MiXCR, one entry per CDR3 protein. In the table there are 120,000 or so distinct CDR3 sequences, over 30% of which are singletons. All sequencing subjects had displayed CD8+CD57+ cell expansion on flow cytometry. Sequencing input: sorted CD4+, CD8+, or CD8+CD57+ T cells (not recorded which) from PBMCs. The receptors here all came from a human donor with aplastic anemia.

This clonotype has just a few counts. Being one base from a much bigger clone, this may be a read error. The rearrangement uses TRBV4-2 and TRBJ1-6; 7 bases line up with TRBD1. Germline V CDR1 and CDR2: LGHNA, YNFKEQ. This CDR3 comprises 14 residues. DNA of the CDR3: TGTGTCAGCAGCCAAGATCAGGGGGATTCACCCCTCCACTTT. This codes for CVSSQDQGDSPLHF.

J is TRBJ2-7 and V is TRBV5-1; maybe TRBD1 (6 bases). This CDR3 spans 14 amino acids. Germline CDR1 and CDR2: SGHRS and YFSETQ. V lost 4 bases, J lost 2 bases, and 13 bases lay in between. The CDR3 DNA reads as TGCGCCAGCAGCCCCGATACAGGGACCTACGAGCAGTACTTC. This codes for CASSPDTGTYEQYF.

This clonotype is labeled as medium-sized. The chain has TRBV7-2 and TRBJ2-5, with D possibly TRBD2 on 6 matching bases. The CDR3 sequence is 13 residues long. Trimming took 5 bases from V and 3 from J, leaving 10 bases between them. Germline V gives CDR1 SGHTA, CDR2 FQGNSA. CDR3 residues: CASSKGLEETQYF. CDR3 nucleotide sequence: TGTGCCAGCAGCAAGGGACTGGAAGAGACCCAGTACTTC.

The CDR3 DNA is TGTGCCACCAGTGGGCGGGGGCCGGCCTACGAGCAGTACTTC. Amino acids: CATSGRGPAYEQYF. The V gene is TRBV24-1, the J gene TRBJ2-7; weak D call: TRBD2 (7 bases). This CDR3 comprises 14 residues. V lost 5 bases to trimming and J lost 2 bases, with 12 bases between them. CDR1 and CDR2 from the germline V gene are KGHDR and SFDVKD.

The sample holds many counts of this clonotype. The J gene is TRBJ2-5, the V gene TRBV5-4; D might be TRBD2 (5 bases). The germline CDR1 and CDR2 sequences are SGHNT and YYREEE (reference sequence). Trimming took off 3 bases at V and 6 bases at J, with 9 bases between the two ends. CDR3 length: 12 amino acids. CDR3 region: CASSSGEKTQYF. In DNA form, the CDR3 reads TGTGCCAGCAGCTCCGGGGAAAAGACCCAGTACTTC.

This clonotype was seen many times. The chain has TRBV7-9 and TRBJ1-2; D is perhaps TRBD1 (5 bases). Trimming cost V 1 base and J 4 bases, with 13 bases left between them. Germline lookup yields CDR1 SEHNR and CDR2 FQNEAQ (reference sequence). CDR3 length: 15 amino acids. The DNA of the CDR3 is TGTGCCAGCAGCTTAGACGCGGGGCTTGGCTATGGCTACACCTTC. Protein sequence: CASSLDAGLGYGYTF.

The chain employs TRBV13 and TRBJ2-1, with 9 bases identical to TRBD1. CDR1 PRHDT and CDR2 FYEKMQ come from the germline V gene (reference sequence). V lost 5 bases and J lost 0; bases outside the gene matches: 5. The CDR3 loop spans 16 amino acids. The CDR3 is CASSRGTGISYNEQFF. Written as DNA, the CDR3 is TGTGCCAGCAGCCGAGGGACAGGGATCTCCTACAATGAGCAGTTCTTC.

V is TRBV10-3 and J is TRBJ2-5; weak D call: TRBD2 (5 bases). This CDR3 has 13 amino acids. Per the germline V gene, CDR1 is ENHRY and CDR2 is SYGVKD. Trimming stripped 8 bases from V and 3 bases from J, with 13 bases between. DNA of the CDR3: TGTGCCATCGGGTGGGAGCTAAAAGAGACCCAGTACTTC. Translated: CAIGWELKETQYF.

In the case of this clonotype: This may come from a read error, since a much larger clone is one base off. The chain has TRBV4-2 and TRBJ1-1; D remains unclear. Germline V gene lookup returns CDR1 LGHNA and CDR2 YNFKEQ. CDR3 length: 13 residues. The CDR3 is CASGQTREGAAFF. In nucleotides, the CDR3 is TGTGCCAGCGGCCAAACTAGGGAGGGTGCAGCTTTCTTT.

A word on this clonotype: A read error may explain this, as a much larger clone is one base away. The CDR3 here is CASLNREICEQYF. CDR3 in DNA: TGTGCCAGCCTCAACAGGGAGATCTGCGAGCAGTACTTC. This chain uses TRBV10-3 with TRBJ2-7, with D possibly being TRBD1 (6 bases). CDR3 length equals 13 residues. Per germline, CDR1 ENHRY and CDR2 SYGVKD. V was cut by 10 bases and J by 6 bases, with 19 bases left in between.

This clonotype was counted many times. The chain combines TRBV24-1 with TRBJ1-5, with no clear D. CDR1 is KGHDR and CDR2 is SFDVKD in the germline V gene. This CDR3 spans 13 amino acids. Trimming shortened V by 7 bases and J by 3 bases, and 9 bases separated the two germline ends. CDR3 residues: CATRAGDNQPQHF. The DNA of the CDR3 is TGTGCCACCAGAGCAGGTGACAATCAGCCCCAGCATTTT.